Following are 23 T cell receptor beta chains from one sample sequenced in a study of control samples from healthy donors and cancer patients. Method: immunoSEQ multiplex PCR; TCRdb's copy keeps in-frame clones and lacks some. This table has 90,000 to 150,000 clones, 90% to 95% appearing once. Material for sequencing was blood. The receptors stem from a woman between 18 and 29 years old in good health.

DNA of the CDR3: TGTGCCACCAGTGGGACCGACGGCGAGCAGTTCTTC. It encodes CATSGTDGEQFF. J is TRBJ2-1 and V is TRBV24-1; D is unclear. The CDR3 totals 12 residues. The V end was cut by 5 bases, the J end by 10 bases, with 11 bases between. Germline values: CDR1 KGHDR, CDR2 SFDVKD.

J is TRBJ1-3 and V is TRBV28; 8 bases align to TRBD1. The CDR3 extends over 14 amino acids. J was trimmed by 2 bases and V by 6 bases; bases with no gene match: 3. From germline, CDR1 is MDHEN and CDR2 SYDVKM. The CDR3 DNA reads TGTGCCAGCAGGGCGGACAGGGCTGGAAACACCATATATTTT. This codes for CASRADRAGNTIYF.

The genes are TRBV7-2 and TRBJ1-1, with D possibly matching TRBD1 (5 bases). The CDR3 sequence is 15 residues long. The V and J ends lost 3 bases and 5 bases respectively, with 16 bases between them. Germline lookup yields CDR1 SGHTA and CDR2 FQGNSA. CDR3 residues: CASSFGRLGETEAFF. The CDR3 DNA sequence: TGTGCCAGCAGCTTCGGTAGGCTAGGGGAAACTGAAGCTTTCTTT.

This sequence joins TRBV9 and TRBJ2-5; D might be TRBD2 (5 bases). Per germline, CDR1 SGDLS and CDR2 YYNGEE. Trimming cost V 0 bases and J 5 bases, with 20 bases left between them. This CDR3 is 17 amino acids long. The CDR3 DNA reads TGTGCCAGCAGCGTAGGTCCCAGCGGCCCTAGGTGGGAGACCCAGTACTTC. Translated, it gives CASSVGPSGPRWETQYF.

The rearrangement links TRBV7-2 to TRBJ2-1, with a weak D call TRBD2 (5 bases). The CDR3 has 13 amino acids. V was cut by 1 base and J by 7 bases, with 8 bases left in between. In germline, CDR1 is SGHTA, CDR2 FQGNSA. The CDR3 nucleotides are TGTGCCAGCAGCTTAGGGACTGGGAATGAGCAGTTCTTC. Amino acids: CASSLGTGNEQFF.

The CDR3 DNA reads TGTGCCAGCAGCGCCCGGGACAGAGATACGCAGTATTTT. Its translation: CASSARDRDTQYF. The chain carries TRBV7-2 and TRBJ2-3, with 7 nucleotides matching TRBD1. CDR1 is SGHTA and CDR2 is FQGNSA in the germline V gene. The CDR3 runs to 13 residues. The trim removed 5 bases at V and 5 bases at J, leaving 4 bases unmatched.

The genes are TRBV7-8 and TRBJ2-5, with 7 bases identical to TRBD1. Germline V gene data show CDR1 as SGHVS and CDR2 as FQNEAQ. The CDR3 has 16 residues. Trimming removed 5 bases from V and 2 bases from J; junction bases left unmatched: 11. The CDR3 spells CASSPRQGTRQETQYF. CDR3 nucleotides: TGTGCCAGCAGCCCGAGACAGGGTACTAGGCAAGAGACCCAGTACTTC.

The chain is built from TRBV19 and TRBJ1-1; 8 positions match TRBD1. Per the germline V gene, CDR1 is LNHDA and CDR2 is SQIVND (reference sequence). V dropped 6 bases and J dropped 9; count of bases not matched to a gene: 9. The CDR3 covers 13 residues. CDR3 coding DNA: TGTGCCAGTAGGTTAGACAGGGGTGGTAAAGCTTTCTTT. It is translated as CASRLDRGGKAFF.

V usage is TRBV4-1 and J usage is TRBJ2-5; 11 nucleotides agree with TRBD2. This CDR3 has 14 amino acids. Germline CDR1 is MGHRA and CDR2 is YSYEKL. V was clipped by 4 bases and J by 5 bases; unmatched bases: 3. The CDR3 here is CASSLAGGQETQYF. In DNA, the CDR3 is TGCGCCAGCAGCCTAGCGGGAGGGCAGGAGACCCAGTACTTC.

The genes are TRBV5-4 and TRBJ1-6; TRBD1 agrees at 10 bases. J lost 5 bases, V lost 2 bases, and 1 base had no gene match. Germline lookup yields CDR1 SGHNT and CDR2 YYREEE (reference sequence). This CDR3 is 15 amino acids long. CDR3 in DNA: TGTGCCAGCAGCTTAGGACAGGGGGATAATTCACCCCTCCACTTT. Protein product: CASSLGQGDNSPLHF.

The V gene is TRBV18, the J gene TRBJ2-7; D is perhaps TRBD1 (6 bases). Trimming removed 2 bases from V and 5 bases from J, with 19 bases in between. Germline V lookup: CDR1 KGHSH, CDR2 LQKENI. The CDR3 totals 16 residues. The CDR3 DNA sequence: TGTGCCAGCTCACCAACCCCGTCGGACAGTCCTGACGAGCAGTACTTC. Its protein product is CASSPTPSDSPDEQYF.

This chain links TRBV10-1 with TRBJ2-1, with 10 bases matching TRBD2. Germline V gene lookup returns CDR1 WNHNN and CDR2 SYGVQD (reference sequence). The CDR3 length is 13 residues. The ends lost 3 bases at V and 13 bases at J; junction bases unmatched: 6. The CDR3 DNA is TGCGCCAGCAGTGAATGGACTAGCGGTGTACAGTTCTTC. Residues: CASSEWTSGVQFF.

The table lists this clone with a count of one. This rearrangement joins TRBV7-2 to TRBJ2-1, with D possibly matching TRBD2 (6 bases). CDR1 and CDR2 (germline): SGHTA, FQGNSA. The CDR3 loop spans 15 amino acids. V lost 2 bases, J lost 7 bases, and 15 bases lay in between. CDR3 in amino acids: CASSLQGGGGNEQFF. As DNA, the CDR3 is TGTGCCAGCAGCTTACAGGGAGGTGGTGGGAATGAGCAGTTCTTC.

This sequence joins TRBV7-2 and TRBJ2-1; possibly TRBD2 for D (5 bases). The CDR3 is made up of 15 amino acids. V was shortened by 1 base and J by 7 bases, with 14 bases between the two germline ends. CDR1 and CDR2 from the germline V gene are SGHTA and FQGNSA. In DNA, the CDR3 is TGTGCCAGCAGCTTAGGGCCGGCGCGCGGGAATGAGCAGTTCTTC. This sequence encodes CASSLGPARGNEQFF.

This clone was detected only once. V gene TRBV3-1 (or the pseudogene TRBV3-2) combines with J gene TRBJ2-7, with D possibly called TRBD1 or TRBD2 (6 bases each). V gave up 3 bases and J gave up 7 bases, with 16 bases separating them. From germline, CDR1 is LGHDT and CDR2 YNNKEL (reference sequence). CDR3 size: 14 residues. The CDR3 protein is CASSHHKGGKEQYF. CDR3 nucleotide sequence: TGTGCCAGCAGCCACCACAAGGGGGGAAAGGAGCAGTACTTC.

The V call is TRBV19, the J call TRBJ2-5, with TRBD2 matching over 14 bases. Germline trimming cut 10 bases from V and 4 bases from J; bases unmatched to any gene: 2. This CDR3 has 13 amino acids. Germline loops: CDR1 LNHDA, CDR2 SQIVND (reference sequence). The CDR3 region is CATGTSGGETQYF. The CDR3 nucleotides read TGTGCCACTGGGACTAGCGGGGGAGAGACCCAGTACTTC. Looking up the rest from reference TRBV19 and TRBJ2-5 gives the full variable domain: DGGITQSPKYLFRKEGQNVTLSCEQNLNHDAMYWYRQDPGQGLRLIYYSQIVNDFQKGDIAEGYSVSREKKESFPLTVTSAQKNPTAFYLCATGTSGGETQYFGPGTRLLVL.

The V gene is TRBV4-3, the J gene TRBJ2-3, with 13 positions matching TRBD2. CDR3 size: 15 residues. Trimming took 8 bases from V and 4 from J; bases not matched to a gene: 6. The germline V gene encodes CDR1 LGHNA and CDR2 YSLEER. The CDR3 is CASSLAGGGSDTQYF. In nucleotides, the CDR3 is TGCGCCAGCTCACTAGCGGGGGGGGGTTCAGATACGCAGTATTTT.

This chain connects TRBV28 to TRBJ1-5; TRBD1 might be the D (6 bases). Deletions cut 1 base from V and 4 bases from J, with 14 bases between. The CDR3 consists of 16 residues. CDR1 and CDR2 (germline): MDHEN, SYDVKM. The CDR3 loop is CASSLLGDRRNQPQHF. The DNA of the CDR3 is TGTGCCAGCAGTTTATTGGGAGACAGGAGAAATCAGCCCCAGCATTTT.

The chain joins TRBV19 to TRBJ2-2; D gene unclear. The CDR3 runs 15 residues. V was cut by 4 bases and J by 4 bases, with 13 bases left in between. Per the germline V gene, CDR1 is LNHDA and CDR2 is SQIVND (reference sequence). DNA of the CDR3: TGTGCCAGTAGTAAAGGGAAGAGAGGCACCGGGGAGCTGTTTTTT. This sequence encodes CASSKGKRGTGELFF.

The rearrangement uses TRBV5-4 and TRBJ2-3, with 7 positions matching TRBD1. V lost 5 bases to trimming and J lost 9 bases; unmatched junction nucleotides: 12. The germline gives CDR1 SGHNT, CDR2 YYREEE (reference sequence). CDR3 length equals 14 residues. CDR3 sequence: CASSVATRDSTQYF. For the CDR3, the DNA is TGTGCCAGCAGTGTCGCCACTCGGGACAGCACGCAGTATTTT.

V gene TRBV18 combines with J gene TRBJ2-5, with a tentative D call TRBD1 (5 bases). Germline V lookup: CDR1 KGHSH, CDR2 LQKENI. The V and J ends lost 4 bases and 1 base respectively, with 7 bases between them. The CDR3 totals 13 residues. The CDR3 region is CASSLQGQETQYF. The CDR3 DNA is TGTGCCAGCTCACTCCAGGGCCAAGAGACCCAGTACTTC.

The chain has TRBV6-2 or TRBV6-3 and TRBJ2-7; TRBD2 agrees at 14 bases. The germline CDR1 and CDR2 sequences are MNHEY and SVGEGT. With V trimmed by 2 bases and J by 6 bases, 6 bases remained unmatched. CDR3 length: 16 residues. The CDR3 sequence is CASSYPGTSGRSEQYF. The CDR3 DNA sequence: TGTGCCAGCAGTTACCCCGGGACTAGCGGGAGAAGCGAGCAGTACTTC.

V usage is TRBV7-3 and J usage is TRBJ2-5, with D perhaps matching TRBD1 (6 bases). The V gene's germline CDR1 is SGHTA and CDR2 FQGTGA. This CDR3 comprises 13 residues. V was trimmed by 5 bases and J by 1 base, leaving 8 bases between them. The CDR3 DNA sequence: TGTGCCAGCAGCCCGGACAGCCAAGAGACCCAGTACTTC. It translates to CASSPDSQETQYF. The whole variable domain, remainder taken from reference TRBV7-3 and TRBJ2-5, is GAGVSQTPSNKVTEKGKYVELRCDPISGHTALYWYRQSLGQGPEFLIYFQGTGAADDSGLPNDRFFAVRPEGSVSTLKIQRTERGDSAVYLCASSPDSQETQYFGPGTRLLVL.